This passage covers 20 T cell receptor beta chains from one sample sequenced in a study of blood T cell repertoires in COVID-19. Sequencing used immunoSEQ multiplex PCR; TCRdb keeps in-frame clones, though not all of them. Of around 59,000 clones in the sample, around 79% were seen once. The material sequenced was peripheral blood. These receptors were taken from a woman aged 50 to 60 with active or convalescent COVID-19.

This clone was counted at least ten times. This sequence joins TRBV19 and TRBJ1-1; possible D gene TRBD1, 5 bases. The CDR3 contains 14 residues. Per germline, CDR1 LNHDA and CDR2 SQIVND (reference sequence). V was cut by 6 bases and J by 2 bases, with 13 bases left in between. CDR3 nucleotides: TGTGCCAGTAGAGGGGCGGGGGGAAACACTGAAGCTTTCTTT. It translates to CASRGAGGNTEAFF.

The chain carries TRBV27 and TRBJ2-2; a possible D gene is TRBD2 (5 bases). This CDR3 comprises 15 residues. Germline V gene data show CDR1 as MNHEY and CDR2 as SMNVEV (reference sequence). V shed 3 bases and J shed 2 bases, with 10 bases lying between them. The CDR3 loop reads CASSFRRVNTGELFF. CDR3 bases: TGTGCCAGCAGTTTTAGGCGGGTCAACACCGGGGAGCTGTTTTTT.

This clone was recorded a few times. The chain employs TRBV24-1 and TRBJ1-1; no definite D call. CDR3 length: 13 residues. V gave up 3 bases and J gave up 8 bases, with 12 bases separating them. Germline V gene lookup returns CDR1 KGHDR and CDR2 SFDVKD. CDR3 in DNA: TGTGCCACCAGTGATGGATCCCGGGGAGAAGCTTTCTTT. This codes for CATSDGSRGEAFF.

This chain links TRBV21-1 with TRBJ2-3; the D call TRBD2 from the table was never checked on the DNA. TRBV21-1 represents a pseudogene. The CDR3 loop spans 18 amino acids. The CDR3 loop reads CASSKVSSKSPLADTQYF. The CDR3 nucleotides read TGTGCCAGCAGCAAAGTTAGCAGCAAGTCCCCTTTAGCAGATACGCAGTATTTT.

This clone was seen a handful of times. The chain combines TRBV19 with TRBJ2-1, with TRBD2 matching over 15 bases. V shed 5 bases and J 9 bases; nucleotides not matched to a gene: 8. Germline V CDR1 and CDR2: LNHDA, SQIVND (reference sequence). The CDR3 is 16 residues long. The DNA for the CDR3 is TGTGCCAGTAGTCGGACTAGCGGGAGGGCCACGGGTGAGCAGTTCTTC. Translating gives CASSRTSGRATGEQFF. Full variable domain (missing parts from reference TRBV19 and TRBJ2-1): DGGITQSPKYLFRKEGQNVTLSCEQNLNHDAMYWYRQDPGQGLRLIYYSQIVNDFQKGDIAEGYSVSREKKESFPLTVTSAQKNPTAFYLCASSRTSGRATGEQFFGPGTRLTVL.

This clone was seen only a few times. The rearrangement joins TRBV2 to TRBJ1-5, with a tentative D call TRBD1 (6 bases). Per the germline V gene, CDR1 is SNHLY and CDR2 is FYNNEI. Trimming pared 6 bases from V and 4 bases from J, leaving 13 bases between. This CDR3 comprises 14 residues. The CDR3 bases are TGTGCCAGCAGATACAGGGATGGGAATCAGCCCCAGCATTTT. Translated: CASRYRDGNQPQHF.

This clone was counted only a few times. The J gene is TRBJ1-4, the V gene TRBV15, with 10 bases lining up with TRBD1. Germline CDR1 is LNHNV and CDR2 is YYDKDF (reference sequence). Trimming cost V 6 bases and J 8 bases; bases outside gene matches: 3. CDR3 size: 13 residues. The CDR3 here is CATSTGQGEKLFF. The CDR3, as DNA: TGTGCCACCAGTACGGGACAGGGGGAAAAACTGTTTTTT.

The chain is built from TRBV18 and TRBJ1-2; the D gene is possibly TRBD1 (5 bases). This CDR3 spans 12 amino acids. The germline V and J ends were trimmed by 3 bases and 9 bases, with 11 bases remaining between them. Germline CDR1 reads KGHSH; CDR2 reads LQKENI. Here the CDR3 DNA reads TGTGCCAGCTCACCGCAGACAGATCGCTACACCTTC. It codes for CASSPQTDRYTF.

The chain combines TRBV30 with TRBJ2-3; TRBD1 aligns across 7 bases. Germline CDR1 reads GTSNPN; CDR2 reads SVGIG (reference sequence). CDR3 length: 14 residues. V lost 0 bases and J lost 5; bases outside the gene matches: 5. The CDR3 protein is CAWSVQGIRDTQYF. CDR3 sequence (DNA): TGTGCCTGGAGTGTACAGGGGATTAGAGATACGCAGTATTTT.

Points on this clone: The sample has other DNA sequences that encode this CDR3 too. The chain uses TRBV12-3 or TRBV12-4 and TRBJ2-5; D perhaps matches TRBD1 (5 bases). The CDR3 spans 13 residues. V was clipped by 3 bases and J by 4 bases, with 9 bases between them. The CDR3 spells CASSFQGRETQYF. As DNA, the CDR3 is TGTGCCAGCAGTTTCCAGGGTCGAGAGACCCAGTACTTC.

The genes are TRBV7-9 and TRBJ1-2, with D uncertain. Trimming stripped 5 bases from V and 0 bases from J, with 13 bases between. In germline, CDR1 is SEHNR, CDR2 FQNEAQ (reference sequence). This CDR3 comprises 15 residues. DNA for the CDR3: TGTGCCAGCAGCCGTTACAGTCAAGCTAACTATGGCTACACCTTC. Its translation is CASSRYSQANYGYTF.

The chain joins TRBV10-3 to TRBJ2-7; TRBD1 aligns across 11 bases. J lost 5 bases, V lost 2 bases, and 5 bases had no gene match. The CDR3 has 15 amino acids. Germline V lookup: CDR1 ENHRY, CDR2 SYGVKD. CDR3 sequence reads: CAISEADRGRDEQYF. The CDR3 region has the DNA TGTGCCATCAGTGAGGCGGACAGGGGGCGGGACGAGCAGTACTTC.

The chain links TRBV7-7 to TRBJ1-6, with TRBD1 matching 7 bases. Germline V gene data show CDR1 as SSHAT and CDR2 as FNYEAQ (reference sequence). V shed 2 bases, J shed 7 bases, and the junction held 8 bases outside the gene matches. The CDR3 has 16 amino acids. Written as DNA, the CDR3 is TGTGCCAGCAGCTTAAGACAGGGAACTTTAAATTCACCCCTCCACTTT. This translates into CASSLRQGTLNSPLHF.

The J gene is TRBJ2-2, the V gene TRBV7-9, with TRBD2 matching over 11 bases. The V gene's germline CDR1 is SEHNR and CDR2 FQNEAQ (reference sequence). This CDR3 is built from 16 residues. The V segment lost 5 bases and the J segment 8 bases; nucleotides outside the gene matches: 10. CDR3 in DNA: TGTGCCAGCAGCCCCCGGACTAGCGGGTTTAGTGGGGAGCTGTTTTTT. Its protein product is CASSPRTSGFSGELFF.

The chain links TRBV27 to TRBJ1-6; perhaps TRBD1 as D (5 bases). Trimming stripped 3 bases from V and 9 bases from J, with 15 bases between. The germline V gene encodes CDR1 MNHEY and CDR2 SMNVEV (reference sequence). The CDR3 extends over 15 amino acids. The CDR3 protein is CASSLASSRVSPLHF. Written as DNA, the CDR3 is TGTGCCAGCAGTTTGGCGTCTTCCAGGGTTTCACCCCTCCACTTT.

This chain links TRBV24-1 with TRBJ2-7, with 8 nucleotides matching TRBD1. This CDR3 spans 15 amino acids. The junction had 10 bases not matched to a gene; V was cut back by 4 bases and J by 6 bases. The germline V gene has CDR1 KGHDR and CDR2 SFDVKD. The CDR3 coding sequence is TGTGCCACCAGTGACCCGGACAGGGACGTGAGCGAGCAGTACTTC. Protein: CATSDPDRDVSEQYF.

This clone has a count of ten or more. This chain links TRBV6-6 with TRBJ2-1, with 9 bases matching TRBD2. The J segment lost 10 bases and the V segment lost 5 bases, leaving 9 bases of the junction unmatched. Germline CDR1 MNHNY, CDR2 SVGAGI (reference sequence). This CDR3 region has 14 residues. CDR3 coding DNA: TGTGCCAGCAGTCCTAGCGGGATAGGAGACGAGCAGTTCTTC. Amino acids: CASSPSGIGDEQFF.

This chain links TRBV30 with TRBJ2-1; 7 bases map to TRBD2. In germline, CDR1 is GTSNPN, CDR2 SVGIG (reference sequence). The CDR3 sequence is 17 residues long. V was clipped by 1 base and J by 0 bases; unmatched bases: 9. The CDR3 DNA reads TGTGCCTGGAGTGGATTAGCGGGCCTAAGCTCCTACAATGAGCAGTTCTTC. As protein: CAWSGLAGLSSYNEQFF.

The chain carries TRBV30 and TRBJ2-7; TRBD2 agrees at 14 bases. The J segment lost 7 bases and the V segment lost 0 bases, leaving 11 bases of the junction unmatched. The CDR3 contains 17 residues. Germline V gene sequence: CDR1 GTSNPN, CDR2 SVGIG (reference sequence). Here the CDR3 reads CAWSVVGTSGRVREQYF. CDR3 coding DNA: TGTGCCTGGAGTGTAGTAGGGACTAGCGGGAGAGTAAGGGAGCAGTACTTC.

This sequence joins TRBV5-1 and TRBJ1-2; 9 bases are a match to TRBD1. V trimming: 3 bases; J trimming: 4 bases; junction bases outside the gene matches: 1. Germline CDR1 reads SGHRS; CDR2 reads YFSETQ. The CDR3 has 13 amino acids. The DNA for the CDR3 is TGCGCCAGCAGCTCGACAGGGGGCTATGGCTACACCTTC. Encoded protein: CASSSTGGYGYTF.